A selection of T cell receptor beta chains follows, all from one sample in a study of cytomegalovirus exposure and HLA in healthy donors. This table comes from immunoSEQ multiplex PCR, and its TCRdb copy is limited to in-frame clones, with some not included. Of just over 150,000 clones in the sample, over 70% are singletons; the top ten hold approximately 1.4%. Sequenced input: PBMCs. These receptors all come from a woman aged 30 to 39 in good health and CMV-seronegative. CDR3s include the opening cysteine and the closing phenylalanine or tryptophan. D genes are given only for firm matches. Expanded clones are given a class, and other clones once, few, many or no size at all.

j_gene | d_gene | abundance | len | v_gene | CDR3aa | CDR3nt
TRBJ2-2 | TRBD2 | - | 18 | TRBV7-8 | CAIALRPIAGGGTGELFF | TGTGCCATTGCACTTAGACCCATAGCGGGGGGAGGCACCGGGGAGCTGTTTTTT
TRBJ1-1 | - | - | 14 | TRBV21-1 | CASSKAGPNTEAFF | TGTGCCAGCAGCAAAGCGGGCCCGAACACTGAAGCTTTCTTT
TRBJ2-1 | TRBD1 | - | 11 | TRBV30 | CASGQYNEQFF | TGTGCCTCGGGACAGTACAATGAGCAGTTCTTC
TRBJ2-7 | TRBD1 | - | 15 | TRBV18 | CASSPDRGTYYEQYF | TGTGCCAGCTCACCAGACAGGGGGACCTACTACGAGCAGTACTTC
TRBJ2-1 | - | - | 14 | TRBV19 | CASSNLAPYNEQFF | TGTGCCAGTAGTAATCTAGCACCCTACAATGAGCAGTTCTTC
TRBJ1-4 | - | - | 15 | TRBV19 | CASSIRTWSTEKLFF | TGTGCCAGTAGTATAAGAACATGGTCAACTGAAAAACTGTTTTTT
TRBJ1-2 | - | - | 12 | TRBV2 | CASSAGDYGYTF | TGTGCCAGCAGTGCTGGAGACTATGGCTACACCTTC
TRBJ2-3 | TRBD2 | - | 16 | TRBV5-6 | CASSLGLLAVTDTQYF | TGTGCCAGCAGCTTGGGTCTTCTAGCGGTTACAGATACGCAGTATTTT
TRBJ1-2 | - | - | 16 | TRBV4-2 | CASRHTLGGANYGYTF | TGTGCCAGCCGTCATACTTTAGGTGGAGCTAACTATGGCTACACCTTC
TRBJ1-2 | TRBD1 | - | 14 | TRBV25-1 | CASRPDRESYGYTF | TGTGCCAGCAGGCCGGACAGGGAATCTTACGGCTACACCTTC
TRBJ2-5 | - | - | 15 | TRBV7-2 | CASSFFRGWEETQYF | TGTGCCAGCAGCTTCTTCAGGGGTTGGGAAGAGACCCAGTACTTC
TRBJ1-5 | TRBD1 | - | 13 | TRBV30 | CAWGDRGDQPQHF | TGTGCCTGGGGAGACAGGGGAGATCAGCCCCAGCATTTT
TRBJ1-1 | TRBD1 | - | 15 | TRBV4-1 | CASSRARTGVTEAFF | TGCGCCAGCAGCCGAGCTAGGACAGGGGTCACTGAAGCTTTCTTT
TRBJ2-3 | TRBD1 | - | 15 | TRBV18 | CASSPQGADTDTQYF | TGTGCCAGCTCACCACAGGGGGCGGACACAGATACGCAGTATTTT
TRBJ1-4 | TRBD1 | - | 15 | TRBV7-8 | CASSQDGTANEKLFF | TGTGCCAGCAGCCAAGACGGGACAGCTAATGAAAAACTGTTTTTT
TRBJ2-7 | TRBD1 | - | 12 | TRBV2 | CASTVYGTGTDF | TGTGCCAGCACGGTCTATGGGACAGGGACCGACTTC
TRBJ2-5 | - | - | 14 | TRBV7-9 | CASSFQTEGETQYF | TGTGCCAGCAGCTTCCAGACCGAGGGAGAGACCCAGTACTTC
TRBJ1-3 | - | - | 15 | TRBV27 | CASSRGGSSGNTIYF | TGTGCCAGCAGTAGGGGGGGGAGCTCTGGAAACACCATATATTTT
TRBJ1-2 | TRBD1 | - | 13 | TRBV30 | CAYDRDRTYGYTF | TGTGCCTACGACCGGGACAGGACCTATGGCTACACCTTC
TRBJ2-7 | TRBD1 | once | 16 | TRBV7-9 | CASSKDRGGGVDEQYF | TGTGCCAGCAGCAAGGACAGGGGGGGAGGGGTGGACGAGCAGTACTTC
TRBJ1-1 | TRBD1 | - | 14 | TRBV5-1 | CASSLIDRATEAFF | TGCGCCAGCAGCTTAATAGACAGGGCTACTGAAGCTTTCTTT
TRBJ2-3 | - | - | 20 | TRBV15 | CATSWRRSHGTQKPTDTQYF | TGTGCCACCAGCTGGAGGAGGAGCCACGGAACACAAAAACCCACAGATACGCAGTATTTT
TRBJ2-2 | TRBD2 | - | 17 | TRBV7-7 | CASSRGLAGANTGELFF | TGTGCTAGCAGCCGCGGACTAGCGGGGGCGAACACCGGGGAGCTGTTTTTT